This TCR beta chain is from a study of blood T cell repertoires in COVID-19. Study information: Samples of COVID-19 (acute and convalescent) were obtained from the United States, Italy and Spain.

As handled by the study authors: Estimated nucleated cell counts came from reference gene primer amplification. The repertoire was sequenced with immunoSEQ multiplex PCR; TCRdb's copy has only in-frame clones and lacks some. The V and J calls and clone size come from that table; D and trimming were worked out from the DNA. Of about 180,000 clones in the sample, over 80% are singletons; the top ten hold around 7%. Specimen: peripheral blood. The sequence came from a woman aged 35 to 49 with COVID-19, enrolled during active disease.

The CDR3 DNA reads as TGTGCCGGGGGACAGTACTATGGCTACACCTTC. Its protein is CAGGQYYGYTF. The rearrangement links TRBV6-1 to TRBJ1-2; TRBD1 aligns across 7 bases. The length of the CDR3 is 11 residues. In germline, CDR1 is MNHNS, CDR2 SASEGT. V dropped 11 bases and J dropped 3; count of bases not matched to a gene: 3.